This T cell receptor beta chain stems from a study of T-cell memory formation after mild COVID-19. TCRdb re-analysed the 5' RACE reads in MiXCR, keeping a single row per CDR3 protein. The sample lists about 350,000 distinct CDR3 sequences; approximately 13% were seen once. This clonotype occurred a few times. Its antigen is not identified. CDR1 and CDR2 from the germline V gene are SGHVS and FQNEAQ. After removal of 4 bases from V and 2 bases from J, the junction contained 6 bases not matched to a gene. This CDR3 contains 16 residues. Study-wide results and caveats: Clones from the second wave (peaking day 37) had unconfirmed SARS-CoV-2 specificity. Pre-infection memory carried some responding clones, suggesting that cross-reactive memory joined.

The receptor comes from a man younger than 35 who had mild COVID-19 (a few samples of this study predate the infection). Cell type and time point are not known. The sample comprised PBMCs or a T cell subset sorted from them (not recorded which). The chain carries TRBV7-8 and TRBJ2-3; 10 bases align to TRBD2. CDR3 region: CASSSSGGGSTDTQYF. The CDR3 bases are TGTGCCAGCAGCTCGAGCGGGGGGGGTTCCACAGATACGCAGTATTTT.